This T cell receptor beta chain was profiled in a study of OX40 agonist ivuxolimab in advanced cancers. General study points: Clonal expansion was seen in CD4+ and CD8+ blood T cells by week 6 at 0.1 to 3.0 mg/kg.

Here immunoSEQ multiplex PCR was the method, and the copy in TCRdb shows in-frame clones only, minus some. The sample lists around 100,000 clones; around 94% were seen once. As to this clone: Its antigen remains unidentified.

V lost 8 bases to trimming and J lost 6 bases; unmatched junction nucleotides: 5. The germline CDR1 and CDR2 sequences are MNHEY and SMNVEV (reference sequence). The CDR3 has 13 residues. The rearrangement uses TRBV27 and TRBJ2-1, with 9 bases aligning to TRBD2. This material consisted of CD4+ or CD8+ T cells sorted from blood, taken in a trial of the OX40 agonist ivuxolimab. The TCR sequence derives from an adult with an advanced solid tumor such as melanoma, head and neck, liver or kidney cancer. The CDR3 DNA reads as TGTGCCAGCCGGCTTAGCGGGAGCAATGAGCAGTTCTTC. Translated: CASRLSGSNEQFF.